Listed below are T cell receptor beta chains from one sample, sequenced in a study of control samples from healthy donors and cancer patients. Sequencing was performed with immunoSEQ multiplex PCR; in TCRdb, only in-frame clones are kept and a portion is missing. The profile shows some 110,000 clones, about 93% of them singletons. Sequencing was carried out using blood. Receptor source: a man aged 25-45 years in good health. Each CDR3 is given with its conserved first and last residue. The order of the fields is clone size, V gene, D gene, J gene, CDR3 DNA, CDR3 protein. A D gene is named only where the DNA matches it firmly. Part of the rows lack a size; the others show once, few, many or a class for expanded clones.

size: .; V: TRBV18; D: .; J: TRBJ2-1; DNA: TGTGCCAGCTCACCTCTAGCGACCAGCTCCTACAATGAGCAGTTCTTC; CDR3: CASSPLATSSYNEQFF
size: .; V: TRBV2; D: .; J: TRBJ2-1; DNA: TGTGCCAGCAATCCTAGCAGCAATGAGCAGTTCTTC; CDR3: CASNPSSNEQFF
size: .; V: TRBV6-5; D: .; J: TRBJ1-5; DNA: TGTGCCAGCAGCCCCAGGATCTATAGCAATCAGCCCCAGCATTTT; CDR3: CASSPRIYSNQPQHF
size: .; V: TRBV6-1; D: TRBD2; J: TRBJ2-7; DNA: TGTGCCAGCAGTGAAGCGCTCGGGGGGGCCTTCTACGAGCAGTACTTC; CDR3: CASSEALGGAFYEQYF
size: .; V: TRBV6-1; D: TRBD1; J: TRBJ2-1; DNA: TGTGCCAGCAGTGAAGCCATCGGACAGGAGGACAATGAGCAGTTCTTC; CDR3: CASSEAIGQEDNEQFF
size: .; V: TRBV3-1/TRBV3-2; D: .; J: TRBJ2-3; DNA: TGTGCCAGCAGCCAAGCCATTGGCGGGGAAACCACAGATACGCAGTATTTT; CDR3: CASSQAIGGETTDTQYF
size: .; V: TRBV5-1; D: .; J: TRBJ1-5; DNA: TGCGCCAGCAGGGAAGACAGTTTTAGCAATCAGCCCCAGCATTTT; CDR3: CASREDSFSNQPQHF
size: .; V: TRBV24-1; D: .; J: TRBJ1-2; DNA: TGTGCCACCAGTGATTTGCACAGGCGGAACTATGGCTACACCTTC; CDR3: CATSDLHRRNYGYTF
size: .; V: TRBV6-5; D: .; J: TRBJ1-4; DNA: TGTGCCAGCACGAGGGTGATTAATGAAAAACTGTTTTTT; CDR3: CASTRVINEKLFF
size: once; V: TRBV7-3; D: .; J: TRBJ1-6; DNA: TGTGCCAGTGGATTGGACGGGAGCTCCTATAATTCACCCCTCCACTTT; CDR3: CASGLDGSSYNSPLHF
size: .; V: TRBV5-1; D: .; J: TRBJ1-1; DNA: TGCGCCAGCAGCTTGGGAGGGTGGCAGACTTTAATGAACACTGAAGCTTTCTTT; CDR3: CASSLGGWQTLMNTEAFF
size: .; V: TRBV7-9; D: TRBD1; J: TRBJ2-5; DNA: TGTGCCAGCAGCTCCCGGACAGGGGGGCAAGAGACCCAGTACTTC; CDR3: CASSSRTGGQETQYF
size: .; V: TRBV5-1; D: TRBD2; J: TRBJ2-3; DNA: TGCGCCAGCAGCTTCATAGCGGGGGTTAGCACAGATACGCAGTATTTT; CDR3: CASSFIAGVSTDTQYF
size: .; V: TRBV27; D: .; J: TRBJ2-7; DNA: TGTGCCAGCAGGGACGGTCTATCCTACGAGCAGTACTTC; CDR3: CASRDGLSYEQYF
size: .; V: TRBV29-1; D: .; J: TRBJ2-4; DNA: TGCAGCGCGTACATAGCCAAAAACATTCAGTACTTC; CDR3: CSAYIAKNIQYF
size: .; V: TRBV11-2; D: .; J: TRBJ2-5; DNA: TGTGCCAGCAGCCCCCTATCTGGCCCAACCGGGACCCAGTACTTC; CDR3: CASSPLSGPTGTQYF
size: .; V: TRBV15; D: TRBD1; J: TRBJ1-1; DNA: TGCGCCACCCGCCCCGGGACAGGGAACACTGAAGCTTTCTTT; CDR3: CATRPGTGNTEAFF
size: .; V: TRBV7-3; D: .; J: TRBJ2-1; DNA: TGTGCCAGCAGCCAGGATATCTACAATGAGCAGTTCTTC; CDR3: CASSQDIYNEQFF
size: .; V: TRBV6-5; D: .; J: TRBJ1-2; DNA: TGTGCCAGCAGTCCCCTGGGAAACCCCCCAAAGGGCTACACCTTC; CDR3: CASSPLGNPPKGYTF
size: .; V: TRBV3-1/TRBV3-2; D: .; J: TRBJ1-5; DNA: TGTGCCAGCAGCCAAGCGGCGGGGGGGTTAGGCGATCAGCCCCAGCATTTT; CDR3: CASSQAAGGLGDQPQHF
size: .; V: TRBV18; D: .; J: TRBJ1-1; DNA: TGTGCCAGCTCAACGAAGGGAGACACTGAAGCTTTCTTT; CDR3: CASSTKGDTEAFF
size: .; V: TRBV3-1/TRBV3-2; D: TRBD2; J: TRBJ2-1; DNA: TGTGCCAGCAGAGAGGGACTAGCAGTTTACAATGAGCAGTTCTTC; CDR3: CASREGLAVYNEQFF
size: .; V: TRBV10-2; D: TRBD2; J: TRBJ2-3; DNA: TGCGCCAGCGGCGGACTAGCGGGGTCAGATACGCAGTATTTT; CDR3: CASGGLAGSDTQYF
size: .; V: TRBV6-1; D: .; J: TRBJ1-6; DNA: TGTGCCAGCAGTGAGAATCAGTATAATTCACCCCTCCACTTT; CDR3: CASSENQYNSPLHF
size: .; V: TRBV2; D: TRBD1; J: TRBJ1-2; DNA: TGTGCCAGCAGTGGATGGAAACAGGGGGCGGATGGCTACACCTTC; CDR3: CASSGWKQGADGYTF
size: .; V: TRBV6-5; D: TRBD1; J: TRBJ1-5; DNA: TGTGCCAGCAGGTTCACAGGGGATAGCAATCAGCCCCAGCATTTT; CDR3: CASRFTGDSNQPQHF
size: .; V: TRBV5-1; D: .; J: TRBJ1-1; DNA: TGCGCCAGCAGCAGGGTGGGCCTACAGAACACTGAAGCTTTCTTT; CDR3: CASSRVGLQNTEAFF
size: .; V: TRBV5-1; D: .; J: TRBJ2-1; DNA: TGCGCCAGCAGCTTGGCAGGGTCCTACAATGAGCAGTTCTTC; CDR3: CASSLAGSYNEQFF